These 31 T cell receptor beta chains were all obtained from the same sample, sequenced in a study of T cell changes during pregnancy in multiple sclerosis. Here immunoSEQ multiplex PCR was the method, and the copy in TCRdb shows in-frame clones only, minus some. Of 50,000 to 60,000 clones in the sample, under 95% were seen once. The sequenced sample was peripheral blood, obtained after pregnancy. The receptors stem from a female donor in good health, enrolled as a control in a pregnancy study.

This clone appeared a single time. This chain uses TRBV2 with TRBJ2-7, with TRBD2 matching 10 bases. This CDR3 is built from 14 residues. Germline values: CDR1 SNHLY, CDR2 FYNNEI. The junction had 8 bases not matched to a gene; V was cut back by 11 bases and J by 1 base. CDR3 coding DNA: TGTGCCTCCTTAAGACTAGCGGGTTCCTACGAGCAGTACTTC. Amino acids: CASLRLAGSYEQYF.

The V call is TRBV7-2, the J call TRBJ1-6, with 9 bases matching TRBD1. This CDR3 is built from 15 residues. V trimming: 4 bases; J trimming: 10 bases; junction bases outside the gene matches: 8. The germline V gene has CDR1 SGHTA and CDR2 FQGNSA. This CDR3 reads CASSSAGTGQSPLHF. Here the CDR3 DNA reads TGTGCCAGCAGCTCCGCCGGGACAGGGCAATCACCCCTCCACTTT. The complete variable domain, with remaining parts taken from reference TRBV7-2 and TRBJ1-6, reads GAGVSQSPSNKVTEKGKDVELRCDPISGHTALYWYRQSLGQGLEFLIYFQGNSAPDKSGLPSDRFSAERTGGSVSTLTIQRTQQEDSAVYLCASSSAGTGQSPLHFGNGTRLTVT.

The chain uses TRBV23-1 and TRBJ1-5; no firm D call. TRBV23-1 is labeled an ORF, and its function is uncertain. V lost 2 bases and J 5 bases, leaving 7 bases between the germline ends. This CDR3 region has 13 residues. The DNA of the CDR3 is TGCGCCAGCAGTCAACATCTACATCAGCCCCAGCATTTT. As protein: CASSQHLHQPQHF.

The J gene is TRBJ2-3, the V gene TRBV7-3, with TRBD2 matching 14 bases. In germline, CDR1 is SGHTA, CDR2 FQGTGA. The V gene end was trimmed by 0 bases and the J gene end by 5 bases; junction bases not matched to a gene: 4. The CDR3 loop spans 17 amino acids. The chain's CDR3 is CASSLTGLAGGLDTQYF. CDR3 sequence (DNA): TGTGCCAGCAGCTTAACAGGACTAGCGGGGGGATTAGATACGCAGTATTTT.

This chain connects TRBV10-3 to TRBJ1-1; D is unresolved. The CDR3 consists of 13 residues. The V gene lost 7 bases and the J gene lost 6 bases, with 15 bases spanning the gap. Germline V lookup: CDR1 ENHRY, CDR2 SYGVKD. This chain's CDR3 is CAINFSAGSEAFF. CDR3 sequence (DNA): TGTGCCATCAATTTCAGTGCGGGATCTGAAGCTTTCTTT.

This chain links TRBV15 with TRBJ1-4; D ambiguous. The CDR3 is 15 residues long. Trimming pared 1 base from V and 0 bases from J, leaving 6 bases between. From germline, CDR1 is LNHNV and CDR2 YYDKDF (reference sequence). CDR3 DNA sequence: TGTGCCACCAGCAGAGGGCCTGCAACTAATGAAAAACTGTTTTTT. The encoded protein is CATSRGPATNEKLFF.

The chain employs TRBV4-3 and TRBJ2-1; 8 bases map to TRBD1. The CDR3 is 20 amino acids. Looked up from germline, CDR1 is LGHNA and CDR2 is YSLEER. Trimming cost V 1 base and J 8 bases; bases outside gene matches: 22. Here the CDR3 DNA reads TGCGCCAGCAGCCAAGCCCCATCAGACAGGGGCCGGTTTAAGGCCGATGAGCAGTTCTTC. Residues: CASSQAPSDRGRFKADEQFF.

The chain's CDR3 is CASSPMAANNSPLHF. CDR3 DNA: TGTGCCAGCAGTCCCATGGCGGCAAATAATTCACCCCTCCACTTT. V is TRBV27 and J is TRBJ1-6; D is undetermined. The CDR3 covers 15 residues. Germline CDR1 is MNHEY and CDR2 is SMNVEV (reference sequence). The V gene lost 5 bases and the J gene lost 5 bases, with 13 bases spanning the gap.

The chain joins TRBV11-2 to TRBJ2-1; possibly TRBD2 for D (6 bases). This CDR3 spans 17 amino acids. Trimming removed 2 bases from V and 12 bases from J, with 26 bases in between. The germline CDR1 and CDR2 sequences are SGHAT and FQNNGV. The CDR3 region is CASSLWGVTSSGYGQFF. DNA of the CDR3: TGTGCCAGCAGCTTATGGGGGGTGACTAGTTCTGGTTATGGGCAGTTCTTC.

The J gene is TRBJ1-2, the V gene TRBV15; D is perhaps TRBD1 (5 bases). V lost 0 bases to trimming and J lost 7 bases, with 9 bases between them. Germline assignment: CDR1 LNHNV and CDR2 YYDKDF (reference sequence). This CDR3 has 13 residues. Here the CDR3 DNA reads TGTGCCACCAGCAGAGAAGGGGAAGGTGGCTACACCTTC. It yields the protein CATSREGEGGYTF.

V usage is TRBV6-1 and J usage is TRBJ2-5; TRBD2 is a possible D gene (6 bases). V gave up 0 bases and J gave up 4 bases, with 12 bases separating them. The germline V gene has CDR1 MNHNS and CDR2 SASEGT. There are 15 residues in the CDR3. CDR3 bases: TGTGCCAGCAGTGAAGCGGCAGGAGGGACAGAGACCCAGTACTTC. The encoded protein is CASSEAAGGTETQYF.

This clone was recorded at least ten times. V and J are TRBV7-2 and TRBJ1-2; 7 bases are shared with TRBD1. CDR1 is SGHTA, CDR2 FQGNSA, per germline. V lost 4 bases to trimming and J lost 6 bases; unmatched junction nucleotides: 8. The CDR3 covers 14 residues. CDR3 loop: CASSWTGTAHGYTF. The CDR3, as DNA: TGTGCCAGCAGCTGGACCGGGACAGCCCATGGCTACACCTTC.

The rearrangement uses TRBV11-2 and TRBJ2-6; weak D call: TRBD1 (6 bases). V was trimmed by 2 bases and J by 4 bases, leaving 9 bases between them. Germline assignment: CDR1 SGHAT and CDR2 FQNNGV. This CDR3 is 15 amino acids long. In DNA form, the CDR3 reads TGTGCCAGCAGCTTAATTGGGACAGGGGCCAACGTCCTGACTTTC. This translates into CASSLIGTGANVLTF. The whole variable domain, filled in from reference TRBV11-2 and TRBJ2-6, reads EAGVAQSPRYKIIEKRQSVAFWCNPISGHATLYWYQQILGQGPKLLIQFQNNGVVDDSQLPKDRFSAERLKGVDSTLKIQPAKLEDSAVYLCASSLIGTGANVLTFGAGSRLTVL.

The chain recombines TRBV5-5 with TRBJ2-1, with 7 bases lining up with TRBD1. The germline V gene encodes CDR1 SGHKS and CDR2 YYEKEE (reference sequence). V was clipped by 3 bases and J by 4 bases; unmatched bases: 13. The CDR3 contains 17 residues. The CDR3 reads CASSSSLAGTVYNEQFF. The CDR3 DNA reads TGTGCCAGCAGCTCTTCGCTTGCCGGGACAGTATACAATGAGCAGTTCTTC.

J is TRBJ2-5 and V is TRBV27; TRBD1 matches at 7 bases. The CDR3 spans 14 residues. Germline CDR1 and CDR2: MNHEY and SMNVEV (reference sequence). The V segment lost 6 bases and the J segment 1 base; nucleotides outside the gene matches: 5. Here the CDR3 DNA reads TGTGCCAGCAGGGTACAGGGGTCCCAAGAGACCCAGTACTTC. Its protein product is CASRVQGSQETQYF.

This clone was detected only a few times. V is TRBV4-3 and J is TRBJ2-7; 7 bases align to TRBD1. From germline, CDR1 is LGHNA and CDR2 YSLEER. The CDR3 sequence is 12 residues long. The CDR3 loop is CARGQDSYEQYF. The DNA of the CDR3 is TGCGCGAGGGGGCAGGACTCCTACGAGCAGTACTTC.

CDR3 coding DNA: TGCGCCAGCAGCACAAGTGGTGCGGTGTGGGATGGCTACACCTTC. Translated: CASSTSGAVWDGYTF. The rearrangement uses TRBV4-3 and TRBJ1-2, with unresolved D. V gave up 5 bases and J gave up 6 bases, with 19 bases separating them. Germline CDR1 is LGHNA and CDR2 is YSLEER. The CDR3 totals 15 residues.

J is TRBJ2-7 and V is TRBV25-1, with TRBD1 matching 11 bases. The germline V gene encodes CDR1 MGHDK and CDR2 SYGVNS. The V gene end was trimmed by 1 base and the J gene end by 6 bases; junction bases not matched to a gene: 2. The CDR3 has 14 residues. The CDR3 protein is CASSEWGQGGEQYF. CDR3 nucleotides: TGTGCCAGCAGTGAATGGGGACAGGGGGGCGAGCAGTACTTC.

The rearrangement uses TRBV9 and TRBJ2-3; TRBD1 aligns across 7 bases. From germline, CDR1 is SGDLS and CDR2 YYNGEE. This CDR3 is 16 amino acids long. The V segment lost 0 bases and the J segment 1 base; nucleotides outside the gene matches: 5. The CDR3 bases are TGTGCCAGCAGCGTAGAAGGCGACAGGGGCACAGATACGCAGTATTTT. Protein sequence: CASSVEGDRGTDTQYF.

The rearrangement joins TRBV27 to TRBJ1-5, with 9 bases fitting TRBD1. Per the germline V gene, CDR1 is MNHEY and CDR2 is SMNVEV (reference sequence). With V trimmed by 5 bases and J by 6 bases, 5 bases remained unmatched. The CDR3 runs 14 residues. The CDR3: CASSPGQGGQPQHF. CDR3 DNA sequence: TGTGCCAGCAGTCCGGGACAGGGTGGTCAGCCCCAGCATTTT.

The chain recombines TRBV7-2 with TRBJ2-3, with 8 bases aligning to TRBD2. The length of the CDR3 is 12 residues. Per the germline V gene, CDR1 is SGHTA and CDR2 is FQGNSA. J gave up 6 bases and V 5 bases, and 1 base lay outside the gene matches. CDR3 DNA: TGTGCCAGCAGCCCGGGAGGGGATACGCAGTATTTT. This sequence encodes CASSPGGDTQYF.

This chain links TRBV4-3 with TRBJ1-1; D is perhaps TRBD1 (6 bases). Trimming shortened V by 5 bases and J by 7 bases, and 11 bases separated the two germline ends. The germline V gene has CDR1 LGHNA and CDR2 YSLEER. CDR3 length: 12 residues. CDR3 sequence reads: CASSSDSREAFF. The CDR3 nucleotides are TGCGCCAGCAGCTCGGACAGCCGTGAAGCTTTCTTT.

The genes are TRBV9 and TRBJ2-7, with TRBD2 matching over 7 bases. The CDR3 consists of 15 residues. Germline CDR1 is SGDLS and CDR2 is YYNGEE. V was clipped by 0 bases and J by 5 bases; unmatched bases: 8. CDR3 DNA sequence: TGTGCCAGCAGCGTAGGGGGGGGTTCGGCCCACGAGCAGTACTTC. It translates to CASSVGGGSAHEQYF.

The rearrangement joins TRBV6-6 to TRBJ2-1; 7 positions agree with TRBD1. V trimming: 6 bases; J trimming: 6 bases; junction bases outside the gene matches: 14. The CDR3 has 16 amino acids. Germline V gene sequence: CDR1 MNHNY, CDR2 SVGAGI (reference sequence). The CDR3 nucleotides read TGTGCCAGCAGCACTCCGGGACAGACCCTTTCCAATGAGCAGTTCTTC. Encoded protein: CASSTPGQTLSNEQFF.

The chain joins TRBV2 to TRBJ1-1; D is undetermined. V shed 6 bases and J shed 4 bases, with 6 bases lying between them. Germline V gene sequence: CDR1 SNHLY, CDR2 FYNNEI. There are 11 residues in the CDR3. The chain's CDR3 is CASRYITEAFF. The CDR3 coding sequence is TGTGCCAGCAGATATATCACTGAAGCTTTCTTT. Full variable domain (remainder filled in from reference TRBV2 and TRBJ1-1): EPEVTQTPSHQVTQMGQEVILRCVPISNHLYFYWYRQILGQKVEFLVSFYNNEISEKSEIFDDQFSVERPDGSNFTLKIRSTKLEDSAMYFCASRYITEAFFGQGTRLTVV.

V gene TRBV7-9 combines with J gene TRBJ1-4; D possibly corresponds to TRBD1 (6 bases). In germline, CDR1 is SEHNR, CDR2 FQNEAQ (reference sequence). Trimming shortened V by 5 bases and J by 7 bases, and 14 bases separated the two germline ends. This CDR3 has 14 residues. This chain's CDR3 is CASSRTEIVEKLFF. DNA of the CDR3: TGTGCCAGCAGCCGGACAGAAATCGTTGAAAAACTGTTTTTT.

V is TRBV13 and J is TRBJ2-1, with 10 bases matching TRBD2. The V gene's germline CDR1 is PRHDT and CDR2 FYEKMQ (reference sequence). The J segment lost 7 bases and the V segment lost 6 bases, leaving 6 bases of the junction unmatched. The CDR3 runs 14 residues. The CDR3, as DNA: TGTGCCAGCAGTTCAGCGGGGGGGCGGAATGAGCAGTTCTTC. Translating gives CASSSAGGRNEQFF.

The chain recombines TRBV5-1 with TRBJ2-5, with 9 positions matching TRBD1. Trimming cost V 5 bases and J 1 base; bases outside gene matches: 3. CDR1 is SGHRS, CDR2 YFSETQ, per germline. The CDR3 is 14 residues long. The CDR3 loop reads CASRVDRGQETQYF. In DNA, the CDR3 is TGCGCCAGCAGAGTGGACAGGGGCCAAGAGACCCAGTACTTC.

This clone was seen a handful of times. The V and J genes are TRBV4-1 and TRBJ1-2; D is unresolved. The CDR3 is made up of 15 amino acids. With 3 bases removed from V and 5 bases from J, the gap between germline ends came to 16 bases. Germline values: CDR1 MGHRA, CDR2 YSYEKL. The CDR3 region is CASSHPTPGTYGYTF. CDR3 DNA sequence: TGCGCCAGCAGCCACCCCACCCCGGGAACTTATGGCTACACCTTC.

The CDR3 sequence is CASSVSAGAYNEQFF. CDR3 DNA sequence: TGTGCCAGCAGCGTATCAGCGGGGGCGTACAATGAGCAGTTCTTC. The rearrangement uses TRBV9 and TRBJ2-1; 8 bases are a match to TRBD2. V lost 1 base and J lost 4; bases outside the gene matches: 4. The CDR3 length is 15 residues. Germline values: CDR1 SGDLS, CDR2 YYNGEE. The complete variable domain, with remaining parts taken from reference TRBV9 and TRBJ2-1, reads DSGVTQTPKHLITATGQRVTLRCSPRSGDLSVYWYQQSLDQGLQFLIQYYNGEERAKGNILERFSAQQFPDLHSELNLSSLELGDSALYFCASSVSAGAYNEQFFGPGTRLTVL.

V gene TRBV6-4 combines with J gene TRBJ2-3, with 11 nucleotides matching TRBD2. Trimming cost V 3 bases and J 4 bases; bases outside gene matches: 3. Germline assignment: CDR1 MRHNA and CDR2 SNTAGT. The CDR3 spans 15 residues. The CDR3 loop is CASSEVAGGPDTQYF. The CDR3, as DNA: TGTGCCAGCAGTGAGGTAGCGGGGGGGCCAGATACGCAGTATTTT.